The clone carrying this T cell receptor (beta chain) appeared a few times. The antigen is unknown. This sample was included in a study of T cell repertoires in cytomegalovirus infection. Overall study: Shared public TCR beta signatures pointed to both CMV infection and a matching HLA type.

TCRdb called the reads again in MiXCR, with one record for every CDR3 protein. The sample has 170,000 or so distinct CDR3 sequences, 15% to 20% seen once. Study-level findings and limits: Identification of carriers of CMV plus the relevant HLA was performed using cumulative public TCR beta family frequency. The ex vivo response was dominated by HLA-C-restricted CMV-specific TCR beta clonotypes.

CDR1 is SEHNR, CDR2 FQNEAQ, per germline (reference sequence). The CDR3 spans 17 residues. Trimming took 5 bases from V and 4 from J; bases not matched to a gene: 12. The sample taken for sequencing was CD8+ T cells from PBMCs. The receptor comes from a human donor in good health (CMV status not recorded). Some clones in this sample may be carry-over from other donors' samples. V gene TRBV7-9 combines with J gene TRBJ2-2, with 8 positions matching TRBD1. DNA of the CDR3: TGTGCCAGCAGCCTTACGCAGGGGGCGCGGGGCACCGGGGAGCTGTTTTTT. Translating gives CASSLTQGARGTGELFF.